This record looks at one T cell receptor (beta chain) sequence and its context. This sample was taken from a study of shared clonotypes between healthy human individuals. Overall study: CD8 memory received one plate per donor, CD8 naive two, CD4 memory three and CD4 naive three.

TCRdb keeps only in-frame clones here, not all; method: immunoSEQ multiplex PCR. There are a few million clones in the sample; approximately 93% occur only once, and 0.3% to 0.4% lies in the top ten. The receptor's source is a man aged 18 to 35 in good health. Some clones in this sample may be carry-over from other donors' samples. Source material: naive CD4+ T cells from PBMCs. Subset reported: CD45RA+ positively selected.

This CDR3 reads CASSLMGGRGTQYF. CDR3 in DNA: TGTGCCAGCAGTTTGATGGGGGGACGGGGGACCCAGTACTTC. J is TRBJ2-5 and V is TRBV28; D might be TRBD2 (6 bases). V gave up 3 bases and J gave up 7 bases, with 15 bases separating them. CDR1 MDHEN and CDR2 SYDVKM come from the germline V gene. The CDR3 has 14 residues.